This TCR beta chain was obtained from a study of cytomegalovirus exposure and HLA in healthy donors. About the study: Earlier results showed some 120 million unique TCR beta sequences derived from 150 million to 200 million T cells. Overall study findings and caveats: Some V segments, including TRBV6-2 and TRBV6-3, were excluded as indistinguishable. The authors later found HLA-associated TCR beta chains more clonally expanded than equally common others. A later analysis found most CMV-associated TCR beta chains apparently HLA-restricted.

Primers for the PCR totalled 60 Vbeta and 13 Jbeta. The assay was immunoSEQ multiplex PCR, and TCRdb's table has in-frame clones only and misses some. This sample has 130,000 to 150,000 clones, with around 78% found just once. J gave up 2 bases and V 6 bases, and 13 bases lay outside the gene matches. The germline gives CDR1 LNHDA, CDR2 SQIVND (reference sequence). The CDR3 extends over 17 amino acids. In the case of this clone: Its antigen is unknown.

The chain is built from TRBV19 and TRBJ1-3, with 7 bases lining up with TRBD1. The TCR comes from a woman aged 18-30 years in good health and CMV-seropositive. The sample comprised PBMCs. The CDR3 nucleotides read TGTGCCAGTAGGGGGGACAGATCCCCTCGGGCTGGAAACACCATATATTTT. Translation: CASRGDRSPRAGNTIYF.